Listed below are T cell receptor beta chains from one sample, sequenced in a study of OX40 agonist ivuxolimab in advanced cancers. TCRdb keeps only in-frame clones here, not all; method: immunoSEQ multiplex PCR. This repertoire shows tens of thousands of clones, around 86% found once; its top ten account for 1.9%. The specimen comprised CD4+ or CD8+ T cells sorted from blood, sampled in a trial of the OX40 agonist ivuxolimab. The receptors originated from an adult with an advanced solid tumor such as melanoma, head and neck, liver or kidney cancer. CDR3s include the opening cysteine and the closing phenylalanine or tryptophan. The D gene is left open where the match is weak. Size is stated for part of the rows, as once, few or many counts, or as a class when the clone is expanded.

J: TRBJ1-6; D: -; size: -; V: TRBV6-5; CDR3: CASRTGDTYNSPLHF; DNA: TGTGCCAGCAGAACGGGAGACACCTATAATTCACCCCTCCACTTT
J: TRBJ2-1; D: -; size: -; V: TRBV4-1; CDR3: CASSPVLSTEQFF; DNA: TGCGCCAGCAGCCCAGTCCTTAGTACTGAGCAGTTCTTC
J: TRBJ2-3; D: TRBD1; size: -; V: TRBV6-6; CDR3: CASFRQGAPDTQYF; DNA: TGTGCCAGCTTCCGACAGGGGGCCCCAGATACGCAGTATTTT
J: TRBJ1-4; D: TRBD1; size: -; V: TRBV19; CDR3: CASTTGATNEKLFF; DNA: TGTGCCAGTACCACAGGGGCAACTAATGAAAAACTGTTTTTT
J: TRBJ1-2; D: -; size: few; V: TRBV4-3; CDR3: CASSQGSRRTNYGYTF; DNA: TGCGCCAGCAGCCAAGGGTCACGGCGAACCAACTATGGCTACACCTTC
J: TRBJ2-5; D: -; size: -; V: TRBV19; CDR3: CASSILPPRQGGEETQYF; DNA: TGTGCCAGTAGTATTCTTCCCCCTAGGCAGGGCGGAGAAGAGACCCAGTACTTC
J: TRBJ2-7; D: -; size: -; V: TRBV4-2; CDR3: CASSHVGGTYEQYF; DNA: TGTGCCAGCAGCCACGTAGGCGGTACCTACGAGCAGTACTTC
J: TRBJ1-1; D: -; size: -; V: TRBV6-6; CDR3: CASSNQPGSGTEAFF; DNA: TGTGCCAGCAGTAACCAACCCGGTTCGGGCACTGAAGCTTTCTTT
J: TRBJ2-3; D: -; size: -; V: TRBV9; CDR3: CASSPQRITDTQYF; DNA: TGTGCCAGCAGCCCACAACGGATCACAGATACGCAGTATTTT
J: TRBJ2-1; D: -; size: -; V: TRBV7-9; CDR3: CASSLSRNDEQFF; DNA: TGTGCCAGCAGCTTATCCCGTAACGATGAGCAGTTCTTC
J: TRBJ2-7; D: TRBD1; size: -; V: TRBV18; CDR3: CASRGQGNEQYF; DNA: TGTGCCAGCCGGGGACAGGGGAACGAGCAGTACTTC
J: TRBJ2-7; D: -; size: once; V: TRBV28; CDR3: CASSGGLYEQYF; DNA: TGTGCCAGCAGTGGGGGGCTCTACGAGCAGTACTTC
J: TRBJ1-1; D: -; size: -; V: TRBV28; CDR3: CASTIDTEAFF; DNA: TGTGCCAGCACCATAGACACTGAAGCTTTCTTT
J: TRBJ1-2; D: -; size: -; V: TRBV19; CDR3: CASSIRNGYTF; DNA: TGTGCCAGTAGTATCCGGAACGGCTACACCTTC
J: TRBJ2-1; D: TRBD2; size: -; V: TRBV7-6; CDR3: CASSGTSFSNEQFF; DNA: TGTGCCAGCAGCGGGACTAGTTTTAGCAATGAGCAGTTCTTC
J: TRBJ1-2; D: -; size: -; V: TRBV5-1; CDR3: CASSSGQIAGGGGYGYTF; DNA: TGCGCCAGCAGCTCCGGACAGATCGCCGGGGGTGGTGGGTATGGCTACACCTTC
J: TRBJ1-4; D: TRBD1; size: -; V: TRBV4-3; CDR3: CASSRYRGVSEKLFF; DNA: TGCGCCAGCAGCCGCTACAGGGGCGTTAGCGAAAAACTGTTTTTT
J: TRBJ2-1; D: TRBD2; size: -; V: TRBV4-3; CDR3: CASSQEVAGGHSEQFF; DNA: TGCGCCAGCAGCCAAGAAGTAGCGGGAGGGCATAGTGAGCAGTTCTTC
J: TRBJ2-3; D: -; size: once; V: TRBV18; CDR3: CASSPDSDTQYF; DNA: TGTGCCAGCTCACCCGACAGCGATACGCAGTATTTT
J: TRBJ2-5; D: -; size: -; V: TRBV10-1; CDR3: CASSKRTTNHQETQYF; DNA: TGCGCCAGCAGTAAAAGGACTACGAACCACCAAGAGACCCAGTACTTC
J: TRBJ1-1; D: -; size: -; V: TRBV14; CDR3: CASTAHGSYTEAFF; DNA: TGTGCCAGCACCGCACACGGTAGTTACACTGAAGCTTTCTTT
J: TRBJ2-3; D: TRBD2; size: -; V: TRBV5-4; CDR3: CASSLEGLAGFTDTQYF; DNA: TGTGCCAGCAGCTTGGAGGGACTAGCGGGATTCACAGATACGCAGTATTTT
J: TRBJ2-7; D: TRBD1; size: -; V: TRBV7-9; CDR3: CASSLGGTEAYEQYF; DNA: TGTGCCAGCAGCTTAGGTGGGACAGAAGCCTACGAGCAGTACTTC
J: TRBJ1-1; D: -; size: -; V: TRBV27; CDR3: CASSPTGANTEAFF; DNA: TGTGCCAGCAGCCCCACGGGGGCGAACACTGAAGCTTTCTTT
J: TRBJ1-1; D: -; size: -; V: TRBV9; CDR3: CASSPRGGLTMNTEAFF; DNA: TGTGCCAGCAGCCCCCGTGGGGGGCTTACCATGAACACTGAAGCTTTCTTT
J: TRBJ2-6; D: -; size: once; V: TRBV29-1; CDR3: CSVIFCSIQSRANVLTF; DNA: TGCAGCGTTATTTTCTGTAGCATACAAAGTCGGGCCAACGTCCTGACTTTC
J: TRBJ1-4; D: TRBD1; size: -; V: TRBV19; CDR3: CASSHPGQANEKLFF; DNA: TGTGCCAGTAGCCATCCGGGACAGGCTAATGAAAAACTGTTTTTT
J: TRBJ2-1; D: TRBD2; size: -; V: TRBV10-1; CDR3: CASSESPSGSLGEQFF; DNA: TGCGCCAGCAGTGAGTCACCTAGCGGGAGCCTCGGGGAGCAGTTCTTC
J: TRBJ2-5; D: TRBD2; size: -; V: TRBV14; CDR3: CASSQAQLAGGETQYF; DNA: TGTGCCAGCAGCCAAGCCCAACTAGCGGGAGGCGAGACCCAGTACTTC
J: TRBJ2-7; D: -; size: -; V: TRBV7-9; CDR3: CASSQDGGRYEQYF; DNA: TGTGCCAGCAGCCAGGACGGAGGAAGATACGAGCAGTACTTC
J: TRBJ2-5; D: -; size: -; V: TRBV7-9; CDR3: CASSLTKGETQYF; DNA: TGTGCCAGCAGCCTGACTAAGGGGGAGACCCAGTACTTC
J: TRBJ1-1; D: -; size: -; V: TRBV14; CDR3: CASSQEGAGANTEAFF; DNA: TGTGCCAGCAGCCAAGAAGGTGCAGGAGCGAACACTGAAGCTTTCTTT
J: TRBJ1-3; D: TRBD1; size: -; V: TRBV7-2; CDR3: CALEGASGNTIYF; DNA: TGTGCTTTGGAGGGGGCAAGTGGAAACACCATATATTTT
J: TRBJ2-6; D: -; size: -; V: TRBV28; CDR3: CASISPGRPLGANVLTF; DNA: TGTGCCAGCATCTCCCCAGGGAGACCTCTTGGGGCCAACGTCCTGACTTTC
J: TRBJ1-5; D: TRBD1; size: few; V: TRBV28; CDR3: CATRQGGNQPQHF; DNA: TGTGCCACCCGACAGGGAGGCAATCAGCCCCAGCATTTT
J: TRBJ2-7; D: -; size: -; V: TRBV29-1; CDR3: CSVPSEIAYEQYF; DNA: TGCAGCGTCCCCTCCGAGATCGCCTACGAGCAGTACTTC
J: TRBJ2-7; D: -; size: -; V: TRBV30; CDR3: CALQRGGDTYEQYF; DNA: TGTGCTTTGCAAAGGGGCGGAGACACCTACGAGCAGTACTTC
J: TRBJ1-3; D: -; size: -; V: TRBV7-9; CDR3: CASTAGNTIYF; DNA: TGTGCCAGCACGGCTGGAAACACCATATATTTT
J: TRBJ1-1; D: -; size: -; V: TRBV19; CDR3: CASSIGGLHTEAFF; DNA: TGTGCCAGTAGTATCGGGGGGCTTCACACTGAAGCTTTCTTT
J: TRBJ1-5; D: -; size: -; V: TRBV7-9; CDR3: CASSLAAGALGNQPQHF; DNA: TGTGCCAGCAGCTTAGCGGCGGGGGCTCTAGGCAATCAGCCCCAGCATTTT
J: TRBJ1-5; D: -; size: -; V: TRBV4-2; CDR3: CASSDRLYQPQHF; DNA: TGTGCCAGCAGCGACAGGTTGTATCAGCCCCAGCATTTT
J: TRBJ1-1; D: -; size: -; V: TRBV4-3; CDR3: CASSQGSLNTEAFF; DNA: TGCGCCAGCAGCCAAGGGTCTCTGAACACTGAAGCTTTCTTT
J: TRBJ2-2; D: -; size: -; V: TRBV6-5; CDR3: CASSTLGGTGELFF; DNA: TGTGCCAGCAGTACCCTTGGCGGCACCGGGGAGCTGTTTTTT
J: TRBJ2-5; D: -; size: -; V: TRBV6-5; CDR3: CASSYSGTNKETQYF; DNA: TGTGCCAGCAGTTATTCCGGGACAAACAAAGAGACCCAGTACTTC
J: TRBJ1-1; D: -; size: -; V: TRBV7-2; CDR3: CASSLGLGWNTEAFF; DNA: TGTGCCAGCAGCTTAGGTTTAGGGTGGAACACTGAAGCTTTCTTT
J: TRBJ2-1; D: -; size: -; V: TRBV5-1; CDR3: CASSLESSSYNEQFF; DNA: TGCGCCAGCAGCTTGGAGTCGAGCTCCTACAATGAGCAGTTCTTC
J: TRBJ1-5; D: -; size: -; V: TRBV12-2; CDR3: CASRPGQNEGQPQHF; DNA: TGTGCAAGTCGCCCTGGACAGAACGAAGGTCAGCCCCAGCATTTT
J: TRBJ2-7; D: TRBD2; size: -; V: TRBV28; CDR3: CASRRLAGGSYEQYF; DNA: TGTGCCAGCAGGAGACTAGCGGGAGGGTCCTACGAGCAGTACTTC
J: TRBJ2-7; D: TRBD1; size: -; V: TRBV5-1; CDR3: CASSPLRDRAYEQYF; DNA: TGCGCCAGCAGCCCCCTTCGGGACAGAGCCTACGAGCAGTACTTC
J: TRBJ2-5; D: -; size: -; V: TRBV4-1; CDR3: CASSLLRGSETQYF; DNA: TGCGCCAGCAGCCTCCTGAGGGGATCGGAGACCCAGTACTTC
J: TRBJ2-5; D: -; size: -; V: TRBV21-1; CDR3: CASSKNLPRSPAGTGSETQYF; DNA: TGTGCCAGCAGCAAAAACCTGCCGAGAAGTCCAGCCGGGACAGGGAGTGAGACCCAGTACTTC
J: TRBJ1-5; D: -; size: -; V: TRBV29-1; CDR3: CSVQDGNQPQHF; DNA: TGCAGCGTTCAGGACGGAAATCAGCCCCAGCATTTT
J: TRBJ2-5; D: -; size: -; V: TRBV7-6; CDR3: CASSFGGRETQYF; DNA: TGTGCCAGCAGCTTCGGGGGTCGGGAGACCCAGTACTTC
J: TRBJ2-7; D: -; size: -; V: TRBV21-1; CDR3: CASQGQGRREQYF; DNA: TGTGCCAGCCAAGGACAGGGTAGACGCGAGCAGTACTTC
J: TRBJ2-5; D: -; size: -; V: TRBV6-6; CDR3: CASSYDETQYF; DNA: TGTGCCAGCAGTTACGACGAGACCCAGTACTTC
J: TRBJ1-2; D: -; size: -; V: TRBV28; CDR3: CASSGGAYGYTF; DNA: TGTGCCAGCTCGGGGGGGGCGTATGGCTACACCTTC